The present T cell receptor beta chain was sequenced within a study of blood T cell repertoires in COVID-19. At the level of the study: The cDNA or gDNA used as material had been derived from T cells, B-cell-depleted T cells, or PBMCs.

Assay used: immunoSEQ multiplex PCR; TCRdb lists only in-frame clones, some missing. The data contain approximately 150,000 clones, 80% to 90% of them singletons. Input material: peripheral blood. The receptor was derived from a woman older than 75 with acute or convalescent COVID-19.

The CDR3 loop reads CASSPLRGLSNQPQHF. The CDR3 DNA reads TGTGCCAGCAGCCCCCTGAGGGGGCTAAGCAATCAGCCCCAGCATTTT. The rearrangement uses TRBV7-8 and TRBJ1-5; 7 nucleotides match TRBD1. CDR1 is SGHVS and CDR2 is FQNEAQ in the germline V gene. Trimming at V came to 5 bases and at J to 1 base, leaving 8 bases not matched to a gene. The CDR3 contains 16 residues. Filled out from reference TRBV7-8 and TRBJ1-5, the complete variable domain reads GAGVSQSPRYKVAKRGQDVALRCDPISGHVSLFWYQQALGQGPEFLTYFQNEAQLDKSGLPSDRFFAERPEGSVSTLKIQRTQQEDSAVYLCASSPLRGLSNQPQHFGDGTRLSIL.